The source of this T cell receptor (beta chain) is a study of OX40 agonist ivuxolimab in advanced cancers. Study in general: Participants, roughly 80% male, averaged roughly 55 years of age, ranging from roughly 23 to 90. It was permissible to have had prior anti-PD-1, anti-PD-L1 or anti-CTLA-4 therapy, and around 41% had some. Study-level results: Dose levels from 0.1 to 3.0 mg/kg saw CD4+ and CD8+ blood T cells expand clonally by week 6.

Comment on this clone: What it binds is unknown.

This CDR3 spans 15 amino acids. J gave up 2 bases and V 8 bases, and 9 bases lay outside the gene matches. The germline V gene has CDR1 KGHSY and CDR2 FQNENV. Sequenced by immunoSEQ multiplex PCR; TCRdb stores in-frame clones only, minus some. The repertoire includes tens of thousands of clones, about nine tenths of them detected once, and 1.3% sits in the top ten. The V and J genes are TRBV16 and TRBJ1-3, with 7 bases identical to TRBD1. The source of this sequence is an adult with an advanced solid tumor such as melanoma, head and neck, liver or kidney cancer. This specimen consisted of CD4+ or CD8+ T cells sorted from blood, obtained in a trial of the OX40 agonist ivuxolimab. The CDR3 sequence is CASSRGASAGNTIYF. The CDR3 bases are TGTGCCAGCTCCAGGGGGGCTTCTGCTGGAAACACCATATATTTT.